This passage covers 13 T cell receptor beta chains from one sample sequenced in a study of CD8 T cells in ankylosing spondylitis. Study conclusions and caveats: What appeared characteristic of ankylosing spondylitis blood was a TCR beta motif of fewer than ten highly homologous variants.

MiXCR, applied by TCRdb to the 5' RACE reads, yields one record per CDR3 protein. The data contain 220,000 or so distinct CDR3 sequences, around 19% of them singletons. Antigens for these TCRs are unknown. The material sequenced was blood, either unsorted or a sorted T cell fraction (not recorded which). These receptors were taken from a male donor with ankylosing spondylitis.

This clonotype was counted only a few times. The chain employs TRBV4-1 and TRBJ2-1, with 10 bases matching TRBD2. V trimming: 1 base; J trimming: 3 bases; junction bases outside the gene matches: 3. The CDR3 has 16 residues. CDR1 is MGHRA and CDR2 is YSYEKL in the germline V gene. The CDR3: CASSQAGTSDYNEQFF. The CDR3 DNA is TGCGCCAGCAGCCAAGCCGGGACTAGCGACTACAATGAGCAGTTCTTC.

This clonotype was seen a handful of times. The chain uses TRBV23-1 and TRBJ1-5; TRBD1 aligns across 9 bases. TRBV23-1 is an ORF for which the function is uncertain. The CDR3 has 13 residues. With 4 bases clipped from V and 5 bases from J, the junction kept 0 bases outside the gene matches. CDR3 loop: CASSRDRDQPQHF. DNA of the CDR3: TGCGCCAGCAGTCGGGACAGGGATCAGCCCCAGCATTTT.

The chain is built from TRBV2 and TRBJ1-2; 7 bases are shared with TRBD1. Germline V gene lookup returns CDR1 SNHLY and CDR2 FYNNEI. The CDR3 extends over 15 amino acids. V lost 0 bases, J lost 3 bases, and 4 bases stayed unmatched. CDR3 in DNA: TGTGCCAGCAGTGAAGCGCTGGGACAGTACTATGGCTACACCTTC. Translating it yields CASSEALGQYYGYTF.

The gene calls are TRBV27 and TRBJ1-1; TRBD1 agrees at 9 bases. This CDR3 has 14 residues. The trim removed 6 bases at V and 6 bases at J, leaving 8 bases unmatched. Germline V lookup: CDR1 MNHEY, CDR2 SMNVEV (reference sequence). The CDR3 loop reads CASSLTGGNAEAFF. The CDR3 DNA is TGTGCCAGCAGCCTTACAGGGGGCAATGCTGAAGCTTTCTTT.

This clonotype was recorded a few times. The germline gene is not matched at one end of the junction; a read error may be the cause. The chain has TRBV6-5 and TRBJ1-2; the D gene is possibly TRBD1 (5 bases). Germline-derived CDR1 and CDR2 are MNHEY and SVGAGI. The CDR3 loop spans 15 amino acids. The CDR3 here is CASSDSGHIYYGYTF. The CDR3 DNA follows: TGTGCCAGCAGTGACTCCGGACACATTTACTATGGCTACACCTTC.

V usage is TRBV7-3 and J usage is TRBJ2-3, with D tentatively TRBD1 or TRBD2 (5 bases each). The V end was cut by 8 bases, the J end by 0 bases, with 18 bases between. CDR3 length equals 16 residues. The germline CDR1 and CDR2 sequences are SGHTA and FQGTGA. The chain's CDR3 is CASSERGFTSTDTQYF. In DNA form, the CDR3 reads TGTGCCAGCTCGGAGAGGGGATTCACTAGCACAGATACGCAGTATTTT.

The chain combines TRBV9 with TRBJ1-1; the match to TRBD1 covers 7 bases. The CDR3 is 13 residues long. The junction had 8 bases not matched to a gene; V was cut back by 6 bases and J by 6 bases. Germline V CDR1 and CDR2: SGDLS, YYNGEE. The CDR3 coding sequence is TGTGCCAGCAATGGAGGGGGCAACTCTGAAGCTTTCTTT. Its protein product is CASNGGGNSEAFF.

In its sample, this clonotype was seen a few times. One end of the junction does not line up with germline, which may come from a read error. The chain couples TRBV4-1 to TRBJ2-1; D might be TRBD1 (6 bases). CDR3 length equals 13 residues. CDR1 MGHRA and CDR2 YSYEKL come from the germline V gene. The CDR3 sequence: CASSQEGAPPPRF. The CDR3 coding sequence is TGCGCCAGCAGCCAAGAGGGGGCTCCTCCGCCCCGATTC.

Here the CDR3 reads CASSLKPLYQETQYF. The CDR3, as DNA: TGTGCCAGCAGCTTAAAACCGTTGTACCAAGAGACCCAGTACTTC. The chain is built from TRBV7-6 and TRBJ2-5; D gene unclear. There are 15 residues in the CDR3. V lost 2 bases to trimming and J lost 0 bases, with 10 bases between them. Per germline, CDR1 SGHVS and CDR2 FNYEAQ.

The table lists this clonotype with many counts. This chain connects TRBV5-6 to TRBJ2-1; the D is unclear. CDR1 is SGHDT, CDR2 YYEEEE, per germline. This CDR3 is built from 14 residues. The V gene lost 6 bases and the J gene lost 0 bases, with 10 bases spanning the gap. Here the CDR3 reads CASKRENSYNEQFF. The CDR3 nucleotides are TGTGCCAGCAAACGCGAGAACTCCTACAATGAGCAGTTCTTC.

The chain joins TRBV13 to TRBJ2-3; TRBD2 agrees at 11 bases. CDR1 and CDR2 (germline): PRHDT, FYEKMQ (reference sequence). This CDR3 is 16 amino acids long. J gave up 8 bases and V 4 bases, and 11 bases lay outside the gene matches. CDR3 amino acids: CASSSPLAGGPGTQYF. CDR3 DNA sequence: TGTGCCAGCAGCTCGCCCTTAGCGGGGGGGCCCGGTACGCAGTATTTT.

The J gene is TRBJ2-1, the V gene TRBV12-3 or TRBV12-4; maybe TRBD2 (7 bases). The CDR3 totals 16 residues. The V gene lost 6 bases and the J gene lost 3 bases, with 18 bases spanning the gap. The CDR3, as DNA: TGTGCCAGCAGCCTCAGGGGAGGGTTCTTCTACAATGAGCAGTTCTTC. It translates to CASSLRGGFFYNEQFF.

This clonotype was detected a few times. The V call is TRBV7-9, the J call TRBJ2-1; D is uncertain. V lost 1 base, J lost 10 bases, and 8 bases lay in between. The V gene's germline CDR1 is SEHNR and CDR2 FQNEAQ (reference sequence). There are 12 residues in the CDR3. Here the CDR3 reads CASSLGEGEQFF. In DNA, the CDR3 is TGTGCCAGCAGCTTAGGGGAAGGGGAGCAGTTCTTC.